This TCR beta chain is from a study of T cell responses to AZD1222 COVID-19 vaccine. There are a few counts of this clone. Its target is not known. Study-wide points: Nearly half of the spike-specific TCRs reportedly recognize variant regions that carry no mutations. A mostly white British donor set with more females was recruited, and clonal diversity was possibly underestimated.

The table came from immunoSEQ multiplex PCR; TCRdb's copy has only in-frame clones and leaves some out. The table lists 95,000 to 150,000 clones, over 85% of them singletons. Germline assignment: CDR1 SQVTM and CDR2 ANQGSEA. V dropped 3 bases and J dropped 4 bases, with 15 bases sitting between them. The CDR3 covers 14 residues. This sequence originates from an adult in good health. The rearrangement uses TRBV29-1 and TRBJ1-2; D unresolved. The sample was peripheral blood, taken on day 0 of AZD1222 vaccination. The CDR3 reads CSVDSGMEGYGYTF. The DNA for the CDR3 is TGCAGCGTTGATTCGGGGATGGAGGGCTATGGCTACACCTTC.